This T cell receptor (beta chain) was captured by sequencing in a study of human T cells and chemical hapten exposure. About the research overall: Patch testing was performed with 0.01% DPC on the upper back, with reading at 6 days. Findings and caveats of the study: Those TCRs sitting above 1 in 1000 frequency stayed the same with DPC sensitization.

Time point: patch test 3, about 24 weeks after DPC sensitization. Specified treatment: therapeutic diphenylcyclopropenone sensitization with weekly scalp DPC. TCRdb re-derived calls from the RACE reads in MiXCR, one entry per CDR3 protein. The sample has some 71,000 distinct CDR3 sequences; 11% are singletons. V lost 4 bases and J lost 5, with 14 bases in between. The CDR3 consists of 13 residues. Germline lookup yields CDR1 SQVTM and CDR2 ANQGSEA. About this clonotype itself: The antigen remains unidentified.

The clonotype was recovered from a woman aged 45-59 years with alopecia areata. Some clones in this sample may be carry-over from other donors' samples. The input for sequencing was whole blood, taken in connection with sensitization to the hapten diphenylcyclopropenone (DPC). The chain couples TRBV29-1 to TRBJ1-1; D may be TRBD1 (5 bases). The CDR3 here is CSVVRDRQTEAFF. The CDR3, as DNA: TGCAGCGTTGTGCGGGACCGCCAAACTGAAGCTTTCTTT. Based on the CDR3 plus reference TRBV29-1 and TRBJ1-1, the full variable domain is SAVISQKPSRDICQRGTSLTIQCQVDSQVTMMFWYRQQPGQSLTLIATANQGSEATYESGFVIDKFPISRPNLTFSTLTVSNMSPEDSSIYLCSVVRDRQTEAFFGQGTRLTVV.